Below are 15 T cell receptor beta chains sequenced from a single sample in a study of CD8 T cells in ankylosing spondylitis. A single record per CDR3 protein comes from TCRdb applying MiXCR to the 5' RACE reads. The repertoire has around 340,000 distinct CDR3 sequences, 14% to 15% of them found once; the top ten carry 1.1%. The material sequenced was blood, either unsorted or a sorted T cell fraction (not recorded which). These receptors originate from a male donor with ankylosing spondylitis or in good health (not recorded which).

This clonotype was detected ten times or more. This rearrangement joins TRBV3-1 to TRBJ1-2; D gene ambiguous. The CDR3 is made up of 14 amino acids. CDR1 and CDR2 (germline): LGHDT, YNNKEL (reference sequence). V lost 1 base and J lost 9, with 15 bases in between. The CDR3 protein is CASSQGLEGISYTF. The CDR3 DNA reads TGTGCCAGCAGCCAAGGACTAGAGGGAATTAGCTACACCTTC. Full variable domain (missing parts from reference TRBV3-1 and TRBJ1-2): DTAVSQTPKYLVTQMGNDKSIKCEQNLGHDTMYWYKQDSKKFLKIMFSYNNKELIINETVPNRFSPKSPDKAHLNLHINSLELGDSAVYFCASSQGLEGISYTFGSGTRLTVV.

CDR3 protein: CASSLASASSYNEQFF. The CDR3 bases are TGTGCCAGCAGTTTAGCTAGCGCGAGCTCCTACAATGAGCAGTTCTTC. The chain employs TRBV27 and TRBJ2-1, with D maybe TRBD2 (6 bases). V lost 2 bases, J lost 0 bases, and 11 bases lay in between. The V gene's germline CDR1 is MNHEY and CDR2 SMNVEV (reference sequence). The CDR3 covers 16 residues.

This clonotype was observed many times. This chain connects TRBV6-1 to TRBJ2-3; 11 bases map to TRBD2. The CDR3 runs 13 residues. Trimming at V came to 8 bases and at J to 5 bases, leaving 3 bases not matched to a gene. The germline CDR1 and CDR2 sequences are MNHNS and SASEGT. The CDR3 DNA sequence: TGTGCCAGCCGACTAGCGGGAATAGATACGCAGTATTTT. It translates to CASRLAGIDTQYF.

The chain links TRBV3-1 to TRBJ2-7; TRBD2 agrees at 7 bases. The trim removed 5 bases at V and 6 bases at J, leaving 7 bases unmatched. Germline CDR1 and CDR2: LGHDT and YNNKEL (reference sequence). This CDR3 contains 13 residues. The CDR3 region is CASSTSLASEQYF. Here the CDR3 DNA reads TGTGCCAGCAGCACATCACTAGCGTCCGAGCAGTACTTC.

This clonotype was observed a handful of times. The V gene is TRBV6-5, the J gene TRBJ2-4, with 9 bases aligning to TRBD1. The CDR3 contains 17 residues. V shed 4 bases, J shed 1 base, and the junction held 8 bases outside the gene matches. CDR1 and CDR2 from the germline V gene are MNHEY and SVGAGI. CDR3 in amino acids: CASSSVGTGQAKNIQYF. CDR3 DNA: TGTGCCAGCAGTTCCGTGGGGACAGGGCAGGCCAAAAACATTCAGTACTTC.

The chain uses TRBV5-1 and TRBJ2-7; TRBD2 agrees at 10 bases. CDR3 length: 15 residues. Trimming at V came to 1 base and at J to 2 bases, leaving 3 bases not matched to a gene. CDR1 and CDR2 from the germline V gene are SGHRS and YFSETQ. CDR3 sequence: CASSLTSGETYEQYF. For the CDR3, the DNA is TGCGCCAGCAGCTTGACTAGCGGGGAGACCTACGAGCAGTACTTC.

The chain has TRBV20-1 and TRBJ2-1, with D possibly matching TRBD2 (6 bases). CDR3 size: 15 residues. V was cut by 2 bases and J by 4 bases, with 15 bases left in between. The germline CDR1 and CDR2 sequences are DFQATT and SNEGSKA (reference sequence). The DNA for the CDR3 is TGCAGTGCTAGATATGTCGGGGGACTGTACAATGAGCAGTTCTTC. Protein: CSARYVGGLYNEQFF.

This chain uses TRBV29-1 with TRBJ1-2; D ambiguous. Trimming took 6 bases from V and 9 from J, leaving 17 bases between them. The CDR3 runs 12 residues. Per the germline V gene, CDR1 is SQVTM and CDR2 is ANQGSEA. The CDR3 region is CSVTPGGNSYTF. CDR3 nucleotide sequence: TGCAGCGTCACCCCAGGTGGCAATAGCTACACCTTC.

The chain recombines TRBV5-1 with TRBJ2-3, with 9 bases lining up with TRBD2. CDR3 length: 16 amino acids. Germline trimming cut 4 bases from V and 2 bases from J; bases unmatched to any gene: 8. Per germline, CDR1 SGHRS and CDR2 YFSETQ. The CDR3 loop reads CASSLRTSATTDTQYF. Written as DNA, the CDR3 is TGCGCCAGCAGCCTCAGGACTAGCGCTACCACAGATACGCAGTATTTT. The full variable domain, completed using reference TRBV5-1 and TRBJ2-3, is KAGVTQTPRYLIKTRGQQVTLSCSPISGHRSVSWYQQTPGQGLQFLFEYFSETQRNKGNFPGRFSGRQFSNSRSEMNVSTLELGDSALYLCASSLRTSATTDTQYFGPGTRLTVL.

This chain connects TRBV10-3 to TRBJ1-5; D might be TRBD1 (5 bases). The CDR3 runs to 14 residues. CDR1 and CDR2 (germline): ENHRY, SYGVKD. Trimming left V 8 bases short and J 7 bases short, with 18 bases between. The CDR3 bases are TGTGCCATCGGTAGAGAAGGGGTAAACCAGCCCCAGCATTTT. It codes for CAIGREGVNQPQHF.

This clonotype was observed at least ten times. J is TRBJ1-1 and V is TRBV12-3 or TRBV12-4; D call uncertain. CDR3 size: 13 residues. The germline V and J ends were trimmed by 2 bases and 10 bases, with 14 bases remaining between them. The CDR3 spells CASSLNLARRAFF. The CDR3 coding sequence is TGTGCCAGCAGTTTAAATCTGGCTCGGAGAGCTTTCTTT.

The chain links TRBV10-3 to TRBJ2-2, with TRBD1 identical over 8 bases. CDR1 ENHRY and CDR2 SYGVKD come from the germline V gene. Losses at the gene ends were 8 bases for V and 4 bases for J; bases not matched to a gene: 6. The CDR3 is 14 residues long. CDR3 region: CAISRTGITGELFF. As DNA, the CDR3 is TGTGCCATCTCCCGGACAGGGATCACCGGGGAGCTGTTTTTT.

There are a few counts of this clonotype. The chain employs TRBV6-5 and TRBJ1-5; maybe TRBD1 (5 bases). The CDR3 contains 15 residues. The V end was cut by 3 bases, the J end by 6 bases, with 15 bases between. Germline loops: CDR1 MNHEY, CDR2 SVGAGI. CDR3 region: CASSYGTGEGQPQHF. The CDR3 DNA sequence: TGTGCCAGCAGTTATGGGACGGGGGAGGGTCAGCCCCAGCATTTT.

The chain joins TRBV24-1 to TRBJ2-1; TRBD2 aligns across 11 bases. V trimming: 4 bases; J trimming: 7 bases; junction bases outside the gene matches: 8. The CDR3 contains 16 residues. Germline V gene sequence: CDR1 KGHDR, CDR2 SFDVKD. The CDR3 is CATSEAGTSGRNEQFF. In DNA, the CDR3 is TGTGCCACCAGTGAGGCCGGGACTAGCGGTAGGAATGAGCAGTTCTTC.

The chain carries TRBV5-1 and TRBJ2-5; D might be TRBD1 (8 bases). This CDR3 spans 15 amino acids. The V gene lost 3 bases and the J gene lost 5 bases, with 17 bases spanning the gap. Germline CDR1 SGHRS, CDR2 YFSETQ. This chain's CDR3 is CASSSPTGEGETQYF. The CDR3 DNA follows: TGCGCCAGCAGCTCTCCGACAGGGGAGGGGGAGACCCAGTACTTC.